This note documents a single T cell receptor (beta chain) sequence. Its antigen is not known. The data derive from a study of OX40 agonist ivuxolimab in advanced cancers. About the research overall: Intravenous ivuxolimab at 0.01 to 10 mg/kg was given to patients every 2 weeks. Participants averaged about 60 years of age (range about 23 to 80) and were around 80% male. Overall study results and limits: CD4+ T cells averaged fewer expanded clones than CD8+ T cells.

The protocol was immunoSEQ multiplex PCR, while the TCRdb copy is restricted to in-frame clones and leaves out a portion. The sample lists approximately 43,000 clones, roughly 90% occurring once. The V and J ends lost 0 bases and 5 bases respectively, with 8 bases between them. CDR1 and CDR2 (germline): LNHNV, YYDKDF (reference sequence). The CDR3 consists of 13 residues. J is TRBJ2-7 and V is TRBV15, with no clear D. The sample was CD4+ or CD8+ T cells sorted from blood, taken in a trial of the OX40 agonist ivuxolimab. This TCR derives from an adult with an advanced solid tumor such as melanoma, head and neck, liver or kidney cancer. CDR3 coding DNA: TGTGCCACCAGCAGAGATCTTGAGGACGAGCAGTACTTC. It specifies CATSRDLEDEQYF.